The clone carrying this TCR beta chain has just a few counts. Its specificity is not known. This entry belongs to a study of brain T cells in children with intractable seizures. Study-level findings and limits: Clones missing pre-surgery may reflect undersampling of that blood sample. Patients' HCMV serostatus was unknown; virus specificity rests on CDR3 similarity alone.

The sample's time point: blood from clinic visit 5 months post-surgery; TSC patient then seizure free. The sequenced cases were selected for having the highest brain T cell transcript signatures. Patients received at least one anti-epileptic drug before surgery. Produced via immunoSEQ multiplex PCR; TCRdb's table is partial and in-frame only. Of about 340,000 clones listed, 85% to 95% are singletons. This clonotype originated in a boy under two years old with tuberous sclerosis and intractable seizures. Sequencing used peripheral blood, obtained more than 4 months after surgery.

CDR3 DNA sequence: TGCGCCAGCAGCTTAGGCGTTGATGAGCAGTTCTTC. Residues: CASSLGVDEQFF. V usage is TRBV5-1 and J usage is TRBJ2-1; the D is unclear. V was shortened by 2 bases and J by 8 bases, with 8 bases between the two germline ends. The CDR3 is 12 residues long. Germline V CDR1 and CDR2: SGHRS, YFSETQ.